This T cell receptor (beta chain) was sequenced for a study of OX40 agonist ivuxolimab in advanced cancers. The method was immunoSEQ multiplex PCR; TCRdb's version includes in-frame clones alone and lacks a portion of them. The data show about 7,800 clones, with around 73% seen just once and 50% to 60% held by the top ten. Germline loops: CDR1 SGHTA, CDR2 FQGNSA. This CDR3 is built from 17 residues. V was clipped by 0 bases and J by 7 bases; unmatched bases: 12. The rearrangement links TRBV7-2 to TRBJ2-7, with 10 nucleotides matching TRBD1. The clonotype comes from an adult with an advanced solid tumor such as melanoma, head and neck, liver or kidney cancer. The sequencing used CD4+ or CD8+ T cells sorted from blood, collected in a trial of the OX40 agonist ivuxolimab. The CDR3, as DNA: TGTGCCAGCAGCTTAGCGATGGGACAGGGGCGTACCCGGGAGCAGTACTTC. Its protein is CASSLAMGQGRTREQYF.